The source of this T cell receptor (beta chain) is a study of blood T cell repertoires in COVID-19. CDR1 is SEHNR, CDR2 FQNEAQ, per germline (reference sequence). The V end was cut by 2 bases, the J end by 1 base, with 10 bases between. The CDR3 has 15 residues. Original processing methods: Reference gene primers were amplified, and this amplification served to estimate nucleated cell counts. This table comes from immunoSEQ multiplex PCR, and its TCRdb copy is limited to in-frame clones, with some not included. V and J calls and clone size are copied from that table; D and trimming were computed from the DNA. The table shows roughly 500,000 clones, with roughly 88% occurring only once.

Source material: peripheral blood. This TCR was recovered from a human donor in a cohort sampled during active COVID-19. The chain combines TRBV7-9 with TRBJ2-3; no clear D. The CDR3 loop reads CASSLYAQGTDTQYF. The CDR3 coding sequence is TGTGCCAGCAGCTTATACGCCCAGGGCACAGATACGCAGTATTTT.